This is a list of T cell receptor beta chains from one sample in a study of T cell changes during pregnancy in multiple sclerosis. Profiled with immunoSEQ multiplex PCR; TCRdb holds only in-frame clones, not every one. The sample holds about 68,000 clones, just over 90% seen once. Material: peripheral blood, obtained in the third trimester of pregnancy. These receptor sequences come from a female donor with multiple sclerosis, enrolled in a pregnancy study. Both conserved end residues are part of each CDR3. The D gene is left open where the match is weak. Clone size is stated in some rows and not others, as once, few, many or a class when expanded.

- TRBJ1-5 TRBV9 - TGTGCCAGCAGCGCTGGAGACAGGTTCAATCAGCCCCAGCATTTT CASSAGDRFNQPQHF
- TRBJ2-7 TRBV30 - TGTGCCTGGAGTGTATTGGGGGACACCGAGCAGTACTTC CAWSVLGDTEQYF
- TRBJ2-1 TRBV10-3 few TGTGCCATCAGTGAGTCGACGGGAGTAGGGTCCAATGAGCAGTTCTTC CAISESTGVGSNEQFF
TRBD2 TRBJ2-5 TRBV11-2 - TGTGCCAGCAGCCCAACCGGGGGGGCGGAGCAAGAGACCCAGTACTTC CASSPTGGAEQETQYF
TRBD2 TRBJ2-3 TRBV29-1 - TGCAGCGTTGGATCGGGACTAGCGGGAGCGGGGACAGATACGCAGTATTTT CSVGSGLAGAGTDTQYF
- TRBJ2-7 TRBV6-1 - TGTGCCAGCAGTGAAGGACAGTTCGGCGACTACGAGCAGTACTTC CASSEGQFGDYEQYF
TRBD1 TRBJ2-2 TRBV5-4 - TGTGCCAGCAGCTCCGGGACAGGGTTTACCGGGGAGCTGTTTTTT CASSSGTGFTGELFF
TRBD1 TRBJ2-1 TRBV4-2 - TGTGCCAGCAGCCCGGGGACAGGGCAGAAGGATGAGCAGTTCTTC CASSPGTGQKDEQFF
TRBD1 TRBJ2-7 TRBV6-1 - TGTGCCAGCATCGGGACAGGGTTATCGGAGCAGTACTTC CASIGTGLSEQYF
- TRBJ1-5 TRBV7-9 - TGTGCCAGCAGCTTAGACAGGGGCAATCAGCCCCAGCATTTT CASSLDRGNQPQHF
TRBD1 TRBJ1-1 TRBV5-1 - TGCGCCAGCAGCCGAACTTCCATACGGGACAGGGCACGAAACACTGAAGCTTTCTTT CASSRTSIRDRARNTEAFF
- TRBJ1-5 TRBV5-1 - TGCGCCAGCAGCTTGGCGGTTGAGCAGCCCCAGCATTTT CASSLAVEQPQHF
TRBD1 TRBJ1-2 TRBV19 - TGTGCCAGTAGTACGACAGGGTATACTGGCTACACCTTC CASSTTGYTGYTF
TRBD1 TRBJ1-6 TRBV6-1 - TGTGCCAGCAGTGAACGAGGGGGCGGAAGGACACCCCTCCACTTT CASSERGGGRTPLHF
TRBD1 TRBJ1-5 TRBV7-9 few TGTGCCAGCAGCTTAATAGGGGGCGGAAATCAGCCCCAGCATTTT CASSLIGGGNQPQHF
- TRBJ1-5 TRBV2 - TGTGCCAGCGGTGGGGGGCGCGGGAGGAGCAATCAGCCCCAGCATTTT CASGGGRGRSNQPQHF
- TRBJ1-4 TRBV6-1 - TGTGCCAGCACACAGGTGTTCCATGAAAAACTGTTTTTT CASTQVFHEKLFF
- TRBJ2-7 TRBV5-1 - TGCGCCAGCAGCTTGGATAGTGCTAGCAACGAGCAGTACTTC CASSLDSASNEQYF
TRBD2 TRBJ2-2 TRBV4-1 - TGCGCCAGCAGCCAAAACCCCGGGACTAGCAACACCGGGGAGCTGTTTTTT CASSQNPGTSNTGELFF
TRBD1 TRBJ2-3 TRBV7-2 once TGTGCCAGCAGCCGTCCAGGCGACAGGGCGGCAGATACGCAGTATTTT CASSRPGDRAADTQYF
TRBD1 TRBJ1-2 TRBV27 - TGTGCCAGCAGTGGCGCCTGGGGACAGGACTCTGGCTACACCTTC CASSGAWGQDSGYTF
- TRBJ2-3 TRBV9 - TGTGCCAGCAGCCGTTTCCGGGACAAAACAGATACGCAGTATTTT CASSRFRDKTDTQYF
- TRBJ2-5 TRBV7-7 - TGTGCCAGCAGCTTAGTTTCAGACCAAGAGACCCAGTACTTC CASSLVSDQETQYF
- TRBJ1-1 TRBV27 - TGTGCCAGCAGTTCAAATACCGTGAGGCTGAACACTGAAGCTTTCTTT CASSSNTVRLNTEAFF
- TRBJ1-1 TRBV2 - TGTGCCAGCCTCCAGGGTATTTCATCGGAAGCTTTCTTT CASLQGISSEAFF
- TRBJ2-5 TRBV18 - TGTGCCAGCTCACCACGCAACACGTTCCAAGAGACCCAGTACTTC CASSPRNTFQETQYF
- TRBJ2-5 TRBV6-5 - TGTGCCAGCAGTCCCGGACAACAAGAGACCCAGTACTTC CASSPGQQETQYF
TRBD2 TRBJ2-7 TRBV29-1 - TGCAGCGCCATAAGCGGGACTGAGGCCTACGAGCAGTACTTC CSAISGTEAYEQYF
- TRBJ1-6 TRBV27 - TGTGCCAGCAGTCCTGACGCATGGGCACAGACGAAGAATTCACCCCTCCACTTT CASSPDAWAQTKNSPLHF
TRBD1 TRBJ1-1 TRBV4-3 - TGCGCCAGCAGCTATCGACAGGGGAAAGCTTTCTTT CASSYRQGKAFF
- TRBJ2-7 TRBV7-9 - TGTGCCAGCAGCTTGGAGGTATACGAGCAGTACTTC CASSLEVYEQYF
- TRBJ2-2 TRBV7-9 - TGTGCCAGCAGCCCCTCTAACACCGGGGAGCTGTTTTTT CASSPSNTGELFF
TRBD1 TRBJ2-2 TRBV27 - TGTGCCAGCAGCAAGTCATCCGGGACAGGGTCAACCGGGGAGCTGTTTTTT CASSKSSGTGSTGELFF
- TRBJ2-4 TRBV11-2 - TGTGCCAGCAGCTTACGTTATCCGGAGAACCTAGCCAAAAACATTCAGTACTTC CASSLRYPENLAKNIQYF
TRBD1 TRBJ2-7 TRBV19 - TGTGCCAGTAGGCCCGGGACAGGGTCCTACGAGCAGTACTTC CASRPGTGSYEQYF
- TRBJ1-5 TRBV5-6 - TGTGCCAGCAGCCTAAGGGGGAATAGTCAGCCCCAGCATTTT CASSLRGNSQPQHF
TRBD2 TRBJ2-1 TRBV7-2 - TGTGCCAGCAGCCCAACTAGCGGAACATACAATGAGCAGTTCTTC CASSPTSGTYNEQFF
TRBD1 TRBJ1-1 TRBV6-5 - TGTGCCAGCAGTTACTGGACAGGTACCACTGAAGCTTTCTTT CASSYWTGTTEAFF
TRBD1 TRBJ2-2 TRBV19 few TGTGCCAGTACCACGGACAGGGGATCGAACACCGGGGAGCTGTTTTTT CASTTDRGSNTGELFF
TRBD1 TRBJ1-1 TRBV7-3 - TGTGCCAGCAGCTTAAGTGGGACAGGGGACACTGAAGCTTTCTTT CASSLSGTGDTEAFF
- TRBJ2-2 TRBV14 - TGTGCCAGCAGCCATTGGAGGGGAGACAGTACGAACACCGGGGAGCTGTTTTTT CASSHWRGDSTNTGELFF
TRBD1 TRBJ1-4 TRBV5-6 - TGTGCCAGCAGCCCCGCCGGGACAGGGGGCGAAAAACTGTTTTTT CASSPAGTGGEKLFF
- TRBJ1-2 TRBV11-2 - TGTGCCAGCAGCTTAGATAATGACTCAGACTATGGCTACACCTTC CASSLDNDSDYGYTF
TRBD1 TRBJ1-4 TRBV6-5 once TGTGCCAGCACCCCGGGGGACAGGGGGCGGCAGAAACTGTTTTTT CASTPGDRGRQKLFF
- TRBJ1-2 TRBV2 - TGTGCCAGCAGTGATACAGTGATGGAGGCTAACTATGGCTACACCTTC CASSDTVMEANYGYTF
- TRBJ1-6 TRBV2 - TGTGCCAGCAGTGAGGGCTTCGGTTTGGATTCACCCCTCCACTTT CASSEGFGLDSPLHF
TRBD1 TRBJ2-1 TRBV6-5 - TGTGCCAGCAGCCCACAGACAGGGTATGAGCAGTTCTTC CASSPQTGYEQFF
- TRBJ2-5 TRBV6-1 - TGTGCCAGCAGTGAGATGAGGGGAGGTGGGGAGACCCAGTACTTC CASSEMRGGGETQYF
TRBD1 TRBJ1-1 TRBV6-5 - TGTGCCAGCAGACAGGGGGCGAAAACTGAAGCTTTCTTT CASRQGAKTEAFF
- TRBJ1-1 TRBV19 - TGTGCCAGTAGTATAGCCCCAGGGGATTTGAACACTGAAGCTTTCTTT CASSIAPGDLNTEAFF
- TRBJ1-2 TRBV5-1 - TGCGCCAGCAGCCCAACCAACTTTGGCTACACCTTC CASSPTNFGYTF
TRBD2 TRBJ2-7 TRBV2 - TGTGCCAGCAGTTCATTCGGGGGGGGCTACGAGCAGTACTTC CASSSFGGGYEQYF
TRBD1 TRBJ2-2 TRBV19 - TGTGCCAGTAGCCTTATTACAGGGGATGCGAATACCGGGGAGCTGTTTTTT CASSLITGDANTGELFF
- TRBJ1-5 TRBV10-3 - TGTGCCATCAGTGAGTCTGGCAGAAATCAGCCCCAGCATTTT CAISESGRNQPQHF
- TRBJ2-5 TRBV27 - TGTGCCAGCAGGGTCGGGGAGACCCAGTACTTC CASRVGETQYF
TRBD2 TRBJ2-5 TRBV4-3 - TGCGCCAGCAGCCAAGAAATCACTAGACTAGCGGGGGCAGAGACCCAGTACTTC CASSQEITRLAGAETQYF
- TRBJ2-5 TRBV6-1 - TGTGCCAGCAGGGGAACTGGGGCCAAAGAGACCCAGTACTTC CASRGTGAKETQYF
- TRBJ2-7 TRBV30 - TGTGCCTGGGTTAGCCTGGACAGACTCTACGAGCAGTACTTC CAWVSLDRLYEQYF